Sequencing of this T cell receptor beta chain was carried out in a study of CXCR3-negative and CXCR3-positive naive CD8 T cells. Overall study findings and caveats: Naive cells that were CXCR3-positive had more hydrophobic TRB CDR3s (compared with CXCR3-negative naive cells).

In regard to this clonotype: Its target is not known.

UMI labels and 5' RACE were used to prepare the TRB cDNA libraries. From its re-call of the 5' RACE reads, TCRdb lists each CDR3 protein once, without DNA. This sample carries 110,000 or so distinct CDR3 sequences, with about 0.34% going to the ten biggest clones. CDR1 and CDR2 (germline): SGHRS, YFSETQ. CDR3 size: 16 residues. The receptor was derived from a human donor in good health. Some clones in this sample may be carry-over from other donors' samples. Sequencing was performed on naive CXCR3+ CD8+ T cells from blood. Subset defined: CD45RO-CCR7+CD27+CD95- naive CD8+ T cells expressing CXCR3 (TNR3+). This chain joins TRBV5-1 and TRBJ2-3; TCRdb's assignment of TRBD2 cannot be checked, as there is no DNA. The CDR3 spells CASSLVGLDSTDTQYF.